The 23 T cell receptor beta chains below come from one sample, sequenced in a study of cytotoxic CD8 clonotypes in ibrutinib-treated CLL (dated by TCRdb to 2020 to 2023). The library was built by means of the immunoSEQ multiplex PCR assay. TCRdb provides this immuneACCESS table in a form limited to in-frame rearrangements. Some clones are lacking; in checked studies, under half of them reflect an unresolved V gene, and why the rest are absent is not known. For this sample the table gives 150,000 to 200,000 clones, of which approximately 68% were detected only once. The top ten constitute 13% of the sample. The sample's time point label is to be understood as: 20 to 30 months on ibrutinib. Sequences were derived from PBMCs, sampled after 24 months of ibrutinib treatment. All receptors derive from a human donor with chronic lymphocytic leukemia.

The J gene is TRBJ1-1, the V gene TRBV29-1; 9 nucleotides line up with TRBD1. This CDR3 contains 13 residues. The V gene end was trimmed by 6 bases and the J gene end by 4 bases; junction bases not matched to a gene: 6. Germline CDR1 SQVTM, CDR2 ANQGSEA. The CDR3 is CSVGQGWGTEAFF. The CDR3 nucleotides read TGCAGCGTAGGACAGGGGTGGGGCACTGAAGCTTTCTTT.

The CDR3 here is CASSPAAQETQYF. CDR3 in DNA: TGTGCCAGCTCACCGGCGGCGCAAGAGACCCAGTACTTC. This chain links TRBV18 with TRBJ2-5; unclear D gene. The V end was cut by 3 bases, the J end by 2 bases, with 7 bases between. Germline CDR1 is KGHSH and CDR2 is LQKENI. The CDR3 consists of 13 residues.

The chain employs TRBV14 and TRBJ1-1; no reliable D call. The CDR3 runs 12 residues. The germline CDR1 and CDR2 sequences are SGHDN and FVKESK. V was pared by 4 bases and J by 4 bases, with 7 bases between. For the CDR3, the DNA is TGTGCCAGCAGCCGACGTTCCACTGAAGCTTTCTTT. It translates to CASSRRSTEAFF. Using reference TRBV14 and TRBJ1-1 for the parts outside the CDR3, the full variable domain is EAGVTQFPSHSVIEKGQTVTLRCDPISGHDNLYWYRRVMGKEIKFLLHFVKESKQDESGMPNNRFLAERTGGTYSTLKVQPAELEDSGVYFCASSRRSTEAFFGQGTRLTVV.

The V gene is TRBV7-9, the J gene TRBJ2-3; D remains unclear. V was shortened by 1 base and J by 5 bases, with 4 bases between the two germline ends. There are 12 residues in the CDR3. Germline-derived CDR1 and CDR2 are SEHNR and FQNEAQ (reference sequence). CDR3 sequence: CASSLVGDTQYF. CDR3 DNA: TGTGCCAGCAGCTTAGTCGGAGATACGCAGTATTTT.

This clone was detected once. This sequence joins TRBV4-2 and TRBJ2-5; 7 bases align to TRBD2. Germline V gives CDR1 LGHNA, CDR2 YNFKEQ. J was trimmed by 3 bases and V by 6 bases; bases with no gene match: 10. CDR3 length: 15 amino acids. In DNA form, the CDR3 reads TGTGCCAGCAGTTCTAAGGGGCTAGCGGAAGAGACCCAGTACTTC. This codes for CASSSKGLAEETQYF.

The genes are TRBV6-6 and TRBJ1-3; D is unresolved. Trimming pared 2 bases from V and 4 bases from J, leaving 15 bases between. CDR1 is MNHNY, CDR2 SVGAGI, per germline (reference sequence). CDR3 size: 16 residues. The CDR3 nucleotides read TGTGCCAGCAGTTACACGAATGGCCTTTCGGGAAACACCATATATTTT. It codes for CASSYTNGLSGNTIYF.

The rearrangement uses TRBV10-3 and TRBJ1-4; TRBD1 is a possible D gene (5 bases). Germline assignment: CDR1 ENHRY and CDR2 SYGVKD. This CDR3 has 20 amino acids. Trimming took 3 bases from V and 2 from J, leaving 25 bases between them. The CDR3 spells CAISELHVYDSPRTNEKLFF. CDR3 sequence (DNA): TGTGCCATCAGTGAATTGCATGTGTACGACAGCCCAAGGACTAATGAAAAACTGTTTTTT.

The CDR3 DNA is TGTGCCAGTAGTATTGGACTAGCGGGAGATACGCAGTATTTT. Its translation is CASSIGLAGDTQYF. The rearrangement joins TRBV19 to TRBJ2-3; 11 bases line up with TRBD2. Per germline, CDR1 LNHDA and CDR2 SQIVND (reference sequence). The CDR3 is made up of 14 amino acids. The ends lost 3 bases at V and 5 bases at J; junction bases unmatched: 1.

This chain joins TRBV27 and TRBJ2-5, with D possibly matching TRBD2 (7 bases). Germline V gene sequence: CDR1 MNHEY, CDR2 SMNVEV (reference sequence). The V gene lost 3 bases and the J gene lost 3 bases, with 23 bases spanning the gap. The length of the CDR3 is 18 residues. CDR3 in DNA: TGTGCCAGCAGTTTCTTGGCGGGGGCCGTCGGAGAGAAAGAGACCCAGTACTTC. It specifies CASSFLAGAVGEKETQYF.

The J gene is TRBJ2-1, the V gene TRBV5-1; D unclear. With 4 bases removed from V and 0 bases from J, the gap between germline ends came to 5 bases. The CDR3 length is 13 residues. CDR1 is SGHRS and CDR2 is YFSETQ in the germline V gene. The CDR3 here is CASSPRSYNEQFF. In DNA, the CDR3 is TGCGCCAGCAGCCCGCGCTCCTACAATGAGCAGTTCTTC.

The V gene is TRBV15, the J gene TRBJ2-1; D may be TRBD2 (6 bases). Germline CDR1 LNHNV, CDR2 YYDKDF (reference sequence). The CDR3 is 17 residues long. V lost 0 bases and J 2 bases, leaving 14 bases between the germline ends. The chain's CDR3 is CATSREFVGLTYNEQFF. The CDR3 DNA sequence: TGTGCCACCAGCAGAGAGTTCGTGGGACTTACCTACAATGAGCAGTTCTTC.

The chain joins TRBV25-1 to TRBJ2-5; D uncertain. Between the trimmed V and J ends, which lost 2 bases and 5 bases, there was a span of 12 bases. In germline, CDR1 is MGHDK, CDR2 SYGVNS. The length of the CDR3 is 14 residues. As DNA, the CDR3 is TGTGCCAGCAGTGAACTCGGAGTTTGGGAGACCCAGTACTTC. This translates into CASSELGVWETQYF.

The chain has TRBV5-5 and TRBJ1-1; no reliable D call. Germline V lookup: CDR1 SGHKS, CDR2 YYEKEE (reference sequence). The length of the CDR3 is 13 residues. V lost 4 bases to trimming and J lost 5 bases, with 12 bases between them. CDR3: CASSLALKTEAFF. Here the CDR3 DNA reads TGTGCCAGCAGCCTGGCGTTAAAGACTGAAGCTTTCTTT.

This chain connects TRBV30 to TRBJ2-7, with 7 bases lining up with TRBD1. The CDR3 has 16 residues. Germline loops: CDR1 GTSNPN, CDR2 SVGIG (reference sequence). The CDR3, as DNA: TGTGCTTCTCTTCGCTCCAAGGGACAGATAATCTACGAGCAGTACTTC. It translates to CASLRSKGQIIYEQYF.

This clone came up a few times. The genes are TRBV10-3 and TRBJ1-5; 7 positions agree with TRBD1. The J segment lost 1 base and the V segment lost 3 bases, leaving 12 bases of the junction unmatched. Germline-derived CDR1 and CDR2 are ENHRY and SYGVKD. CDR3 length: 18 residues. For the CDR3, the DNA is TGTGCCATCAGTGAACGGAGGGGGCTGGGTGAGAGCAATCAGCCCCAGCATTTT. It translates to CAISERRGLGESNQPQHF.

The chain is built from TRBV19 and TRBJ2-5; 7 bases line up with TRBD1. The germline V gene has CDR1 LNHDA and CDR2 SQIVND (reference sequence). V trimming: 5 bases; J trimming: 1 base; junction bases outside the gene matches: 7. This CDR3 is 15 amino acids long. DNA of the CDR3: TGTGCCAGTAGTTTGGATGGGGACAGCCAAGAGACCCAGTACTTC. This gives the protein CASSLDGDSQETQYF.

The CDR3 region has the DNA TGCGCCAGCAGCTCCGGACGGACCGATTACACAGATACGCAGTATTTT. This gives the protein CASSSGRTDYTDTQYF. This rearrangement joins TRBV5-1 to TRBJ2-3, with D hard to call. V gave up 3 bases and J gave up 2 bases, with 16 bases separating them. This CDR3 contains 16 residues. The germline gives CDR1 SGHRS, CDR2 YFSETQ.

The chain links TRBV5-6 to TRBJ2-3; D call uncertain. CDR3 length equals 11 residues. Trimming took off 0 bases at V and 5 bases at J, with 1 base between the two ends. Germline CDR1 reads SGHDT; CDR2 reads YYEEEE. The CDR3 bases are TGTGCCAGCAGCTTGGTAGATACGCAGTATTTT. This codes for CASSLVDTQYF.

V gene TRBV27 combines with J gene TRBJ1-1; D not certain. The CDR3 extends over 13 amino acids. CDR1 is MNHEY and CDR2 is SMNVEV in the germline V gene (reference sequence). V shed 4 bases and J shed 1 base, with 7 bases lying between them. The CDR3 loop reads CASSWVGNTEAFF. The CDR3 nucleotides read TGTGCCAGCAGTTGGGTCGGGAACACTGAAGCTTTCTTT.

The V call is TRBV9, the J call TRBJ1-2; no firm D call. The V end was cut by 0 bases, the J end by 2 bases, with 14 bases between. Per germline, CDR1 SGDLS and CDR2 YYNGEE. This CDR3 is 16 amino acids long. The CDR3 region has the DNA TGTGCCAGCAGCGTAGGATACCGAATGGGAAACTATGGCTACACCTTC. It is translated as CASSVGYRMGNYGYTF.

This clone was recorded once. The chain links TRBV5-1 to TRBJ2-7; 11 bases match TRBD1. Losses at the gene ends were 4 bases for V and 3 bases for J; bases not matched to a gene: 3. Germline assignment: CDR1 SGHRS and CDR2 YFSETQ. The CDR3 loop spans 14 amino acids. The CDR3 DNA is TGCGCCAGCAGCAAGGGACAGGGGGGCTACGAGCAGTACTTC. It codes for CASSKGQGGYEQYF.

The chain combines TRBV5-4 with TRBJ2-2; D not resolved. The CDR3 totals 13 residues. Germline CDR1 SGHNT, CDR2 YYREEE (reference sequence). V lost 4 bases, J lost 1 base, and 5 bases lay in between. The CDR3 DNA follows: TGTGCCAGCAGCCGAGGGAACACCGGGGAGCTGTTTTTT. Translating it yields CASSRGNTGELFF.

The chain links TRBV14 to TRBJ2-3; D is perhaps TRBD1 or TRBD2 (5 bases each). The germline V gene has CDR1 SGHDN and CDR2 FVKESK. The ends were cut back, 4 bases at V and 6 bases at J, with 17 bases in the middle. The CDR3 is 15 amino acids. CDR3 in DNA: TGTGCCAGCAGCCCATTATCCGGGACGCATGATACGCAGTATTTT. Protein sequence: CASSPLSGTHDTQYF.